The sequence of this T cell receptor beta chain was determined in a study of T-cell reconstitution after alpha-beta-depleted transplantation in children. Unique molecular identifiers were used in preparing the TCRbeta library. TCRdb itself ran the PCR reads through MiXCR, one entry per CDR3 protein. The data hold hundreds of thousands of distinct CDR3 sequences, with approximately 15% observed a single time. V gave up 3 bases and J gave up 1 base, with 12 bases separating them. The CDR3 loop spans 15 amino acids. Germline V gene data show CDR1 as SGHTA and CDR2 as FQGNSA. Findings and limits, study-wide: Newly produced T cells mostly provided counts and TCRbeta diversity after one year, as hyperexpanded clones declined.

Of note for this clonotype: Antigen unknown.

The sequence was collected from a male patient aged 10 to 17 who had a stem cell transplant for acute lymphoblastic leukemia, so the T cells may come from the graft donor. Sequences were derived from PBMCs, mostly from graft donor cells, sampled 360 days after TCRalphabeta/CD19-depleted stem cell transplant. This chain joins TRBV7-2 and TRBJ2-5, with D unresolved. The CDR3 region is CASSLHQASQETQYF. CDR3 DNA sequence: TGTGCCAGCAGCTTGCACCAAGCGAGCCAAGAGACCCAGTACTTC.